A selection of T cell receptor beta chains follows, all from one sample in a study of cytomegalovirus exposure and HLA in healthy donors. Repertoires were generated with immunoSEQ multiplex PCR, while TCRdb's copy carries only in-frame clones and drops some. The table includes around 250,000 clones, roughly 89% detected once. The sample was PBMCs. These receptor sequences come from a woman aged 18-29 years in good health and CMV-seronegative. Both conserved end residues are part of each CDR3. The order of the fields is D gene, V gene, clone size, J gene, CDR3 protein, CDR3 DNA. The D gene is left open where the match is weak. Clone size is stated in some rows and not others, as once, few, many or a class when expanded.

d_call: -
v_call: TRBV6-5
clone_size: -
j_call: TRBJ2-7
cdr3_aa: CASSYSNRPYEQYF
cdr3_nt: TGTGCCAGCAGTTACTCGAACAGGCCCTACGAGCAGTACTTC

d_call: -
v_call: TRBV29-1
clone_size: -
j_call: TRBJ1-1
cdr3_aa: CSVADRLNTEAFF
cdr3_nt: TGCAGCGTTGCGGACAGATTGAACACTGAAGCTTTCTTT

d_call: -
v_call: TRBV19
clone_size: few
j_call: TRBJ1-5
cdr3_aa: CASSWAGNQPQHF
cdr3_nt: TGTGCCAGTAGTTGGGCGGGGAATCAGCCCCAGCATTTT

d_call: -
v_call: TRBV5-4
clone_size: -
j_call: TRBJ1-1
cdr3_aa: CASSLIGGMNTEAFF
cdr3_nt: TGTGCCAGCAGCTTGATCGGGGGTATGAACACTGAAGCTTTCTTT

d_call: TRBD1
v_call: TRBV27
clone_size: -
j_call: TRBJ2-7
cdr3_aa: CASSSKQGAAYEQYF
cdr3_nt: TGTGCCAGCAGTTCAAAACAGGGGGCGGCCTACGAGCAGTACTTC

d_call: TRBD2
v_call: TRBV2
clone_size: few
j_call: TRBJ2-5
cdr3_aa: CASSSERGYQETQYF
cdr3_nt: TGTGCCAGCAGTAGCGAGCGGGGGTACCAAGAGACCCAGTACTTC

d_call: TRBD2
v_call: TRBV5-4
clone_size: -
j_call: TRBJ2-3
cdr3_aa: CASRISGGVPTPDTQYF
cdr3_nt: TGTGCCAGCAGAATCAGCGGGGGGGTTCCGACTCCAGATACGCAGTATTTT

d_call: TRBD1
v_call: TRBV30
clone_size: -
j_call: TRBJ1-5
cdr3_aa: CAWSVPPRTGLYQPQHF
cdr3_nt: TGTGCCTGGAGTGTACCCCCCCGGACAGGGTTGTATCAGCCCCAGCATTTT

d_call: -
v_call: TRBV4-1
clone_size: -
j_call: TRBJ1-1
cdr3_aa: CASSQGSGAFF
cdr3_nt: TGCGCCAGCAGCCAAGGGTCCGGGGCTTTCTTT

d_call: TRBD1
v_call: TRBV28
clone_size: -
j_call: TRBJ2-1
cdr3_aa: CASTEISGQESSYNEQFF
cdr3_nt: TGTGCCAGCACCGAGATATCGGGACAGGAGAGCTCCTACAATGAGCAGTTCTTC

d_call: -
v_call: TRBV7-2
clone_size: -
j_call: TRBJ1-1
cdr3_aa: CASGGNTEAFF
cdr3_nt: TGTGCCAGCGGCGGAAACACTGAAGCTTTCTTT

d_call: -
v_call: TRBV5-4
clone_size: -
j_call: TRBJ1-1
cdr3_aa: CASSQKTNTEAFF
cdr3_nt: TGTGCCAGCAGCCAGAAAACGAACACTGAAGCTTTCTTT

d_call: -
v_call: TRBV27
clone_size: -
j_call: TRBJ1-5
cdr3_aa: CASSFGGPNQPQHF
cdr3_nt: TGTGCCAGCAGTTTCGGGGGACCAAATCAGCCCCAGCATTTT

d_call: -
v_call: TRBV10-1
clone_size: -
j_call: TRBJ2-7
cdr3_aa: CASSERRGVEQYF
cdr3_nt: TGCGCCAGCAGTGAGAGACGGGGTGTTGAGCAGTACTTC

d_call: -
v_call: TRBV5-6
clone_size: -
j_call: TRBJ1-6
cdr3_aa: CASSLGADNSPLHF
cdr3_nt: TGTGCCAGCAGCTTGGGGGCTGATAATTCACCCCTCCACTTT

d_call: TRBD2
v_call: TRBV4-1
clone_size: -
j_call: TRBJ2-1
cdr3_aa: CASSQDGLAGATLYNEQFF
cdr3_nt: TGCGCCAGCAGCCAGGACGGACTAGCGGGGGCCACCCTATACAATGAGCAGTTCTTC

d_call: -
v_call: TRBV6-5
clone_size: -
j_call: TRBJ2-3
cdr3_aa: CASSYTPGGPDTQYF
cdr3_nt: TGTGCCAGCAGTTACACTCCCGGGGGACCAGATACGCAGTATTTT

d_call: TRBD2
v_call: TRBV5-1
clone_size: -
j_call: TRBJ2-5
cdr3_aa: CASSLASGGLQETQYF
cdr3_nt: TGCGCCAGCAGCTTGGCTAGCGGGGGGTTACAAGAGACCCAGTACTTC

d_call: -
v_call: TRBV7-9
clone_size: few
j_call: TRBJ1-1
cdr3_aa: CASSSRLQSLNTEAFF
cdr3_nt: TGTGCCAGCAGCTCCCGTTTACAGAGCCTGAACACTGAAGCTTTCTTT

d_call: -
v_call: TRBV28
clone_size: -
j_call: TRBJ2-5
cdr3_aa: CASSLMAETQYF
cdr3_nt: TGTGCCAGCAGTTTAATGGCCGAGACCCAGTACTTC

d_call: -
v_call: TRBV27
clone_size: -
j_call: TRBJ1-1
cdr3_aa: CASSSPRGGTEAFF
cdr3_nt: TGTGCCAGCAGTTCTCCCAGGGGTGGAACTGAAGCTTTCTTT

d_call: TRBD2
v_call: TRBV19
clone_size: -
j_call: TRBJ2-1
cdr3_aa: CASRLAGGRNEQFF
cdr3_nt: TGTGCCAGTCGACTAGCGGGGGGGCGAAATGAGCAGTTCTTC

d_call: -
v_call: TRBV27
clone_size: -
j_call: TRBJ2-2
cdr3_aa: CASSLYAENTGELFF
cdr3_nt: TGTGCCAGCAGTTTATACGCAGAAAACACCGGGGAGCTGTTTTTT

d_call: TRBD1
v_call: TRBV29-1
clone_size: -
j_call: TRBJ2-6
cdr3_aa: CSVGNPGGGQGADGANVLTF
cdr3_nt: TGCAGCGTCGGCAACCCGGGCGGGGGACAGGGGGCGGACGGGGCCAACGTCCTGACTTTC

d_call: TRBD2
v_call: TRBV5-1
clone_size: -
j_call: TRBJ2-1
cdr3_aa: CASSPGLAGVPNPYNEQFF
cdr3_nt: TGCGCCAGCAGCCCGGGACTAGCGGGGGTCCCGAATCCATACAATGAGCAGTTCTTC

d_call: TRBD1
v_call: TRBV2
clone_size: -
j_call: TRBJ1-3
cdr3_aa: CASSEGTGAGNTIYF
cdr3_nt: TGTGCCAGCAGTGAAGGGACAGGGGCTGGAAACACCATATATTTT

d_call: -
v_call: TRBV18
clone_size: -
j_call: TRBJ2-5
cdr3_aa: CASSNGAQETQYF
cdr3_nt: TGTGCCAGCTCAAACGGAGCTCAAGAGACCCAGTACTTC

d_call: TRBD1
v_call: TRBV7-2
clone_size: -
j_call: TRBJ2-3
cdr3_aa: CASSPDRPDTQYF
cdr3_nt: TGTGCCAGCAGTCCGGACAGGCCAGATACGCAGTATTTT

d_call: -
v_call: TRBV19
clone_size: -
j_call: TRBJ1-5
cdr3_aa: CASNRDSNQPQHF
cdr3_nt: TGTGCCAGTAACAGAGATAGCAATCAGCCCCAGCATTTT

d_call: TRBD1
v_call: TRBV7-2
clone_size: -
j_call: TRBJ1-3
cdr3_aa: CASSLAQGAGNTIYF
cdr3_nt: TGTGCCAGCAGCTTAGCACAGGGGGCAGGAAACACCATATATTTT

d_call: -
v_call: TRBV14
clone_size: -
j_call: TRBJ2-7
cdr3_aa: CASSHRVTYEQYF
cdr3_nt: TGTGCCAGCTCCCACAGGGTGACTTACGAGCAGTACTTC

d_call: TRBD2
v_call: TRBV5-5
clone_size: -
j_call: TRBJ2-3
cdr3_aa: CASSTGTSGGDTQYF
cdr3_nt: TGTGCCAGCAGCACCGGGACTAGCGGGGGAGATACGCAGTATTTT

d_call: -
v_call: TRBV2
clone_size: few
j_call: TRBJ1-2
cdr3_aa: CASSVSEPNYGYTF
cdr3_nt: TGTGCCAGCAGTGTTTCGGAGCCTAACTATGGCTACACCTTC

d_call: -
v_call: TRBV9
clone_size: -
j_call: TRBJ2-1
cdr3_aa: CASSHSSPTAGGFTEAYNEQFF
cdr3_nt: TGTGCCAGCAGCCACTCCAGCCCCACGGCTGGCGGGTTTACTGAGGCATACAATGAGCAGTTCTTC

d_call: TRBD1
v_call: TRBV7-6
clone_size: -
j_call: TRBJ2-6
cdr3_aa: CASSPRTGARGANVLTF
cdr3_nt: TGTGCCAGCAGCCCCCGGACAGGGGCACGCGGGGCCAACGTCCTGACTTTC

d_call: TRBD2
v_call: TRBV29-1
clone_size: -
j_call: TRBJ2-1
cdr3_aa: CSVESGGGREQFF
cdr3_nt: TGCAGCGTTGAAAGCGGGGGGGGTAGGGAGCAGTTCTTC

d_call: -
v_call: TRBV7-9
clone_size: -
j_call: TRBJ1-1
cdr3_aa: CASSFGGPHWEGPNTEAFF
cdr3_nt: TGTGCCAGCAGCTTCGGGGGTCCTCACTGGGAAGGCCCGAACACTGAAGCTTTCTTT

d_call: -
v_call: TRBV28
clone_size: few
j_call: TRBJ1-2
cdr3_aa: CASLLHGYTF
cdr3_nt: TGTGCCAGCCTTCTTCATGGCTACACCTTC

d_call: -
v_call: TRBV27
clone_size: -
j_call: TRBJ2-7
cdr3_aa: CASSLAGPLNYEQYF
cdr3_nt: TGTGCCAGCAGTTTAGCAGGGCCTCTTAACTACGAGCAGTACTTC